One and the same sample provided the 21 T cell receptor beta chains below, sequenced in a study of spatial heterogeneity in lung cancer. As to time point: sample taken at primary tumor resection. One entry per CDR3 protein, called by TCRdb with MiXCR from the 5' RACE reads. The top ten hold around 15% of the sample, which has 50,000 to 75,000 distinct CDR3 sequences, roughly 6.4% seen once. The starting material was PBMCs, obtained at surgery. The receptors were sampled from a female donor with early-stage non-small cell lung cancer.

The gene calls are TRBV5-1 and TRBJ1-2; maybe TRBD1 (5 bases). The ends were cut back, 0 bases at V and 6 bases at J, with 18 bases in the middle. The CDR3 contains 16 residues. Per germline, CDR1 SGHRS and CDR2 YFSETQ. The CDR3 sequence is CASSLGSQGPVDGYTF. The CDR3 nucleotides are TGCGCCAGCAGCTTGGGATCGCAGGGCCCCGTCGATGGCTACACCTTC.

This clonotype came up many times. This chain uses TRBV24-1 with TRBJ2-2; 11 nucleotides agree with TRBD1. The CDR3 is 15 amino acids. After removal of 3 bases from V and 7 bases from J, the junction contained 3 bases not matched to a gene. CDR1 is KGHDR and CDR2 is SFDVKD in the germline V gene. CDR3 in amino acids: CATSDRGQGVGELFF. In DNA, the CDR3 is TGTGCCACCAGTGATCGGGGACAGGGGGTCGGGGAGCTGTTTTTT.

This clonotype occurred many times. The chain is built from TRBV7-2 and TRBJ2-3; tentative D call: TRBD1 (7 bases). The V end was cut by 5 bases, the J end by 4 bases, with 10 bases between. This CDR3 has 13 amino acids. Germline CDR1 SGHTA, CDR2 FQGNSA. The CDR3, as DNA: TGTGCCAGCAGCGGAGGGGGCTCAGATACGCAGTATTTT. Its protein is CASSGGGSDTQYF.

This clonotype was seen only a few times. CDR3 sequence reads: CASSPGATDTQYF. For the CDR3, the DNA is TGTGCCAGCAGCCCAGGGGCGACAGATACGCAGTATTTT. The genes are TRBV7-3 and TRBJ2-3, with D tentatively TRBD1 (6 bases). V lost 5 bases to trimming and J lost 3 bases, with 9 bases between them. The germline CDR1 and CDR2 sequences are SGHTA and FQGTGA. There are 13 residues in the CDR3.

The rearrangement joins TRBV7-3 to TRBJ1-1; TRBD1 agrees at 8 bases. Germline trimming cut 5 bases from V and 4 bases from J; bases unmatched to any gene: 15. This CDR3 is built from 17 residues. Germline CDR1 and CDR2: SGHTA and FQGTGA. The CDR3, as DNA: TGTGCCAGCAGCCCTAGACCCCCGGGACAGGTCTTCACTGAAGCTTTCTTT. It yields the protein CASSPRPPGQVFTEAFF.

A few counts support this clonotype. The chain recombines TRBV5-1 with TRBJ2-3; D gene uncertain. This CDR3 has 17 amino acids. V dropped 5 bases and J dropped 3 bases, with 22 bases sitting between them. CDR1 is SGHRS and CDR2 is YFSETQ in the germline V gene. The chain's CDR3 is CASRPLPDARSTDTQYF. Here the CDR3 DNA reads TGCGCCAGCAGACCCTTGCCGGACGCCCGATCTACAGATACGCAGTATTTT.

This clonotype appeared many times. The V gene is TRBV7-9, the J gene TRBJ2-1; D may be TRBD2 (6 bases). With 6 bases removed from V and 2 bases from J, the gap between germline ends came to 14 bases. Germline lookup yields CDR1 SEHNR and CDR2 FQNEAQ (reference sequence). This CDR3 has 15 amino acids. CDR3 DNA sequence: TGTGCCAGCAGACCGGGACTCATCCCCTACAATGAGCAGTTCTTC. This codes for CASRPGLIPYNEQFF.

There are many counts of this clonotype. The chain employs TRBV20-1 and TRBJ1-4; no clear D. Trimming removed 3 bases from V and 4 bases from J, with 12 bases in between. The CDR3 is 14 amino acids. The V gene's germline CDR1 is DFQATT and CDR2 SNEGSKA (reference sequence). The CDR3, as DNA: TGCAGTGCTAGTGGGAGACCGCGTAATGAAAAACTGTTTTTT. The encoded protein is CSASGRPRNEKLFF.

This clonotype came up a few times. The chain employs TRBV6-6 and TRBJ2-2; 7 bases are a match to TRBD1. The CDR3 totals 15 residues. Germline V gives CDR1 MNHNY, CDR2 SVGAGI (reference sequence). J was trimmed by 1 base and V by 4 bases; bases with no gene match: 3. The CDR3 nucleotides are TGTGCCAGCAGTTGGGGACAGCTGAACACCGGGGAGCTGTTTTTT. This translates into CASSWGQLNTGELFF.

This clonotype was recorded many times. This chain connects TRBV28 to TRBJ2-1; the match to TRBD1 covers 7 bases. The CDR3 is made up of 15 amino acids. J gave up 3 bases and V 4 bases, and 6 bases lay outside the gene matches. Per germline, CDR1 MDHEN and CDR2 SYDVKM. Here the CDR3 DNA reads TGTGCCAGCAGTTCAGGGGGAGAAATCTACAATGAGCAGTTCTTC. Amino acids: CASSSGGEIYNEQFF.

This clonotype was counted ten times or more. This chain links TRBV10-3 with TRBJ1-2; 9 bases line up with TRBD1. The ends lost 6 bases at V and 0 bases at J; junction bases unmatched: 11. Germline V gene lookup returns CDR1 ENHRY and CDR2 SYGVKD. CDR3 length: 17 amino acids. CDR3 sequence (DNA): TGTGCCATCAGGGACCCGGCCACAGGGGGCTCTAACTATGGCTACACCTTC. It encodes CAIRDPATGGSNYGYTF.

This clonotype was detected many times. V is TRBV6-1 and J is TRBJ2-7; TRBD1 aligns across 7 bases. Unmatched junction bases numbered 11, after V lost 4 bases and J lost 5 bases. Germline CDR1 reads MNHNS; CDR2 reads SASEGT. This CDR3 is 15 amino acids long. The CDR3: CASSGNRGLGHEQYV. CDR3 DNA: TGTGCCAGCAGTGGGAACAGGGGTTTGGGTCACGAGCAGTACGTC.

This clonotype was observed at least ten times. The rearrangement links TRBV12-3 or TRBV12-4 to TRBJ1-1, with no clear D. CDR3 size: 13 residues. Trimming stripped 4 bases from V and 2 bases from J, with 8 bases between. CDR3 protein: CASSSVSNTEAFF. The CDR3 DNA reads TGTGCCAGCAGTTCCGTGAGTAACACTGAAGCTTTCTTT.

The chain employs TRBV4-3 and TRBJ2-1; D assignment may be TRBD1 or TRBD2 (5 bases each). Germline V gene data show CDR1 as LGHNA and CDR2 as YSLEER. V was shortened by 0 bases and J by 0 bases, with 9 bases between the two germline ends. The CDR3 sequence is 16 residues long. As DNA, the CDR3 is TGCGCCAGCAGCCAAGATGGGACGAGCTCCTACAATGAGCAGTTCTTC. Translated, it gives CASSQDGTSSYNEQFF.

This clonotype has at least ten counts. The rearrangement links TRBV5-8 to TRBJ2-1, with TRBD2 matching 8 bases. Trimming removed 1 base from V and 5 bases from J; junction bases left unmatched: 11. This CDR3 has 17 amino acids. Per the germline V gene, CDR1 is SGHTS and CDR2 is YDEGEE. CDR3 sequence: CASSLSIREGDHNEQFF. CDR3 nucleotides: TGTGCCAGCAGCTTGTCCATCCGGGAGGGGGATCACAATGAGCAGTTCTTC.

In its sample, this clonotype was seen many times. This chain uses TRBV6-1 with TRBJ1-2; a possible D gene is TRBD1 (5 bases). Per the germline V gene, CDR1 is MNHNS and CDR2 is SASEGT. This CDR3 is 16 amino acids long. V was clipped by 10 bases and J by 4 bases, with 25 bases between them. The CDR3, as DNA: TGTGCCACCCAGCAGCGGGGCAGGGATATAGGCTATGGCTACACCTTC. Protein sequence: CATQQRGRDIGYGYTF.

This clonotype was counted ten times or more. The chain recombines TRBV20-1 with TRBJ2-7; 16 positions agree with TRBD2. Trimming removed 3 bases from V and 3 bases from J; junction bases left unmatched: 5. CDR3 size: 16 residues. Germline CDR1 reads DFQATT; CDR2 reads SNEGSKA (reference sequence). CDR3 in DNA: TGCAGTGCTAGGGGACTAGCGGGAGGGCCGGACTACGAGCAGTACTTC. This gives the protein CSARGLAGGPDYEQYF.

This clonotype was observed a handful of times. The rearrangement uses TRBV6-5 and TRBJ1-1; maybe TRBD1 (5 bases). Deletions cut 0 bases from V and 6 bases from J, with 11 bases between. Germline V gives CDR1 MNHEY, CDR2 SVGAGI. The CDR3 sequence is 14 residues long. The DNA of the CDR3 is TGTGCCAGCAGTTACTCGAAGGGGAAGGCTGAAGCTTTCTTT. It encodes CASSYSKGKAEAFF.

This clonotype was recorded a few times. This chain connects TRBV6-5 to TRBJ1-4; tentatively, D is TRBD1 (5 bases). This CDR3 comprises 12 residues. Trimming cost V 11 bases and J 3 bases, with 10 bases left between them. Germline V gene sequence: CDR1 MNHEY, CDR2 SVGAGI. The CDR3 sequence: CAAGGSNEKLFF. CDR3 nucleotides: TGTGCCGCCGGGGGTTCTAATGAAAAACTGTTTTTT.

The sample holds many counts of this clonotype. The rearrangement links TRBV9 to TRBJ2-7, with D uncertain. V lost 0 bases, J lost 2 bases, and 9 bases lay in between. CDR1 and CDR2 from the germline V gene are SGDLS and YYNGEE. This CDR3 contains 14 residues. The chain's CDR3 is CASSVEWATYEQYF. Written as DNA, the CDR3 is TGTGCCAGCAGCGTAGAATGGGCCACCTACGAGCAGTACTTC.

This clonotype came up a few times. The chain links TRBV28 to TRBJ1-2; a weak D match, TRBD1 (5 bases). The CDR3 extends over 14 amino acids. CDR1 MDHEN and CDR2 SYDVKM come from the germline V gene. V was trimmed by 6 bases and J by 4 bases, leaving 15 bases between them. In DNA form, the CDR3 reads TGTGCCAGCAGGGCGGCGCTACAGGCCTATGGCTACACCTTC. The encoded protein is CASRAALQAYGYTF.